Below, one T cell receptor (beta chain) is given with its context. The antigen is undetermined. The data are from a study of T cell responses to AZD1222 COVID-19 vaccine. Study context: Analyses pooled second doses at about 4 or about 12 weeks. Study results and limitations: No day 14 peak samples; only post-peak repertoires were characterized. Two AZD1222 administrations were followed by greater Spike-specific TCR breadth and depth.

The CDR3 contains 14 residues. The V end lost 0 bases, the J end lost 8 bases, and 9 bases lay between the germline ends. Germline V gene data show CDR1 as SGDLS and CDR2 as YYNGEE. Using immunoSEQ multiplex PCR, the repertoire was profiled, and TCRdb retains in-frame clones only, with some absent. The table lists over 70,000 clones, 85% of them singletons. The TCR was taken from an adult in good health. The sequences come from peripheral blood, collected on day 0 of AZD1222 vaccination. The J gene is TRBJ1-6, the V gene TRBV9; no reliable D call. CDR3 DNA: TGTGCCAGCAGCGTAGCCGGCTACGATTCACCCCTCCACTTT. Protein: CASSVAGYDSPLHF.